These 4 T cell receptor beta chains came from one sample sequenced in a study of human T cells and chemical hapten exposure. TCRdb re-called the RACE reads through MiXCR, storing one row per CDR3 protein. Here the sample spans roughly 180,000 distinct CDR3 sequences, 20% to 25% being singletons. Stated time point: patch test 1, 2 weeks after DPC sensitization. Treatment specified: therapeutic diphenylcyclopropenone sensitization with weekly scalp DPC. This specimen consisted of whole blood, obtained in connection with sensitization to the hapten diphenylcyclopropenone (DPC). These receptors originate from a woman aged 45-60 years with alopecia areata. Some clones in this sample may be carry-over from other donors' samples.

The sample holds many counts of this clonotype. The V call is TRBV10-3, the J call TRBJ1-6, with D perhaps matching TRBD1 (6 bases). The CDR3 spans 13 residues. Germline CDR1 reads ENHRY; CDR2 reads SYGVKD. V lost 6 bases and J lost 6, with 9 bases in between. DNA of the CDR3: TGTGCCATCAGAGACAGGAGTAATTCACCCCTCCACTTT. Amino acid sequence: CAIRDRSNSPLHF.

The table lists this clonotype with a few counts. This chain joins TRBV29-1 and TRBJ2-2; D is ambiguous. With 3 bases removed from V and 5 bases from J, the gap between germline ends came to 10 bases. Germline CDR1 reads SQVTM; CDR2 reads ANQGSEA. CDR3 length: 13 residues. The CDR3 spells CSVDPLSTGELFF. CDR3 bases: TGCAGCGTTGACCCCTTGTCTACCGGGGAGCTGTTTTTT.

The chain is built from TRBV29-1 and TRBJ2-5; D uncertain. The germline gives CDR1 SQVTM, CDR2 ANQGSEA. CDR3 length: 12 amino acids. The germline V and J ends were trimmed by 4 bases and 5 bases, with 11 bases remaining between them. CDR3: CSVGLSGETQYF. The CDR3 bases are TGCAGCGTTGGTCTATCGGGCGAGACCCAGTACTTC.

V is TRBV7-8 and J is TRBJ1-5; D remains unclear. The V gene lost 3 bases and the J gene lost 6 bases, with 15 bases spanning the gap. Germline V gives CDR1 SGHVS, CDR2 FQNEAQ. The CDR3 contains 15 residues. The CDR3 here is CASSLWRGPSQPQHF. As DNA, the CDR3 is TGTGCCAGCAGCTTGTGGAGAGGGCCTAGTCAGCCCCAGCATTTT.